The clone carrying this TCR beta chain occurred many times. The target antigen is unknown. This sample was taken from a study of regulatory T cells in long-lasting Graves disease. Documented time point: newly diagnosed GD, antithyroid drugs for less than 3 months. With RNA extracted from PBMCs as input, the TCR library was made. The authors built TCR beta libraries using iRepertoire HTBI primers and Arm-PCR of CDR3 regions. TCRdb re-analysed the multiplex PCR reads in MiXCR, keeping a single row per CDR3 protein. The data show roughly 610,000 distinct CDR3 sequences, roughly 15% seen once. The germline CDR1 and CDR2 sequences are LGHDT and YNNKEL (reference sequence). The V gene end was trimmed by 4 bases and the J gene end by 1 base; junction bases not matched to a gene: 9. This CDR3 is built from 16 residues. Broader study findings: What was studied was peripheral blood only, and not thyroid tissue. Favoring TRBV28, TRBJ1-2 and TRBJ2-5 was a feature seen in persistent disease.

These data also formed part of another study, on T cells in Graves' hyperthyroidism and ophthalmopathy. That source adds: With the HTBI primer set, the TCR CDR3 went through a first round of RT-PCR. A model built on 13 V-J features separated ophthalmopathy from stable hyperthyroidism.

This material consisted of peripheral blood mononuclear cells (PBMCs), taken at new diagnosis, from a patient treated with antithyroid drugs. This sequence originates from a man between 18 and 35 years old with Graves disease. The chain carries TRBV3-1 and TRBJ1-1, with 7 bases aligning to TRBD1. The chain's CDR3 is CASSRRQGLTNTEAFF. The CDR3 DNA reads TGTGCCAGCAGCCGCCGACAGGGCCTTACGAACACTGAAGCTTTCTTT.